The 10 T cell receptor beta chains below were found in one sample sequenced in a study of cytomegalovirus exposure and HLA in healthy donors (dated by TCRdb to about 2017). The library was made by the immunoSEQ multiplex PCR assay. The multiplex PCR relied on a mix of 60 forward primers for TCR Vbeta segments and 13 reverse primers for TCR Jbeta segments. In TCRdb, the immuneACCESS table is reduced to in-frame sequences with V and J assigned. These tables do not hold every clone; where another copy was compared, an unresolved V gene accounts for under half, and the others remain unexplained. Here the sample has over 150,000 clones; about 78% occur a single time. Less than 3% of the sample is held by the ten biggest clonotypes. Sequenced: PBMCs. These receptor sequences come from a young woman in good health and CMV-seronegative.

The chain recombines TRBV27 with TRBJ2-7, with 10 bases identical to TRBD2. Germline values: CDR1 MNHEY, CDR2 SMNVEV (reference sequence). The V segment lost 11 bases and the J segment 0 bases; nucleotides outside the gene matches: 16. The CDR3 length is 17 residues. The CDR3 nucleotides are TGTGCCCCCAACCCGGCTAGCGGGGGCCCTAGCTCCTACGAGCAGTACTTC. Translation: CAPNPASGGPSSYEQYF.

In DNA form, the CDR3 reads TGTGCCAGCAGTGAAGCCTCCCCGACAGCGGGGGAGCAGTTCTTC. It yields the protein CASSEASPTAGEQFF. The chain combines TRBV6-1 with TRBJ2-1; 7 bases map to TRBD2. Germline V gene sequence: CDR1 MNHNS, CDR2 SASEGT. Trimming at V came to 0 bases and at J to 10 bases, leaving 9 bases not matched to a gene. The CDR3 covers 15 residues.

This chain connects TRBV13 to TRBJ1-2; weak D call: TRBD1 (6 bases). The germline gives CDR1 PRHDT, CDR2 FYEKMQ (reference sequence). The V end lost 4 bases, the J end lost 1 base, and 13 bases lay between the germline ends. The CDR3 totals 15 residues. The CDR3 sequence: CASSSRGQDNYGYTF. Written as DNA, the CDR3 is TGTGCCAGCAGCTCCCGGGGACAAGATAACTATGGCTACACCTTC.

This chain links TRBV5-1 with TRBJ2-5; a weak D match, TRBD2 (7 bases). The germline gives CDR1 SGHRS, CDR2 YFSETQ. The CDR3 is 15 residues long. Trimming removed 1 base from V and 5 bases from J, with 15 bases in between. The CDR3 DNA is TGCGCCAGCAGCTTGAAGGGGGGGGGCCGGGAGACCCAGTACTTC. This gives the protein CASSLKGGGRETQYF.

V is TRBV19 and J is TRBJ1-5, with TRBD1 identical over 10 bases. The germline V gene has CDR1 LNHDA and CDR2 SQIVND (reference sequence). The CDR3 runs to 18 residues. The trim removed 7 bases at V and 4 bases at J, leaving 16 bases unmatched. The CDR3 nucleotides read TGTGCCAGTATGAGGGTTAGGGACAGGGGAATCGGGAATCAGCCCCAGCATTTT. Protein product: CASMRVRDRGIGNQPQHF.

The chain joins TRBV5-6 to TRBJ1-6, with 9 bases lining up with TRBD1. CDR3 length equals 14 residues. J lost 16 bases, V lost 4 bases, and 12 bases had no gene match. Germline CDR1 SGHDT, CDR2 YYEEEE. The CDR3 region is CASSPLSSTGGLHF. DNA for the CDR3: TGTGCCAGCAGCCCACTCTCTTCGACAGGGGGTCTCCACTTT.

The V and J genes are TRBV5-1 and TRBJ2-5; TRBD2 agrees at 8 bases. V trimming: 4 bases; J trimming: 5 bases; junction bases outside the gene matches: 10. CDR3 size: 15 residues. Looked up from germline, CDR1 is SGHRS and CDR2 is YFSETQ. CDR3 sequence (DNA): TGCGCCAGCAGCATTGGACTAGCAGACATTGAGACCCAGTACTTC. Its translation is CASSIGLADIETQYF.

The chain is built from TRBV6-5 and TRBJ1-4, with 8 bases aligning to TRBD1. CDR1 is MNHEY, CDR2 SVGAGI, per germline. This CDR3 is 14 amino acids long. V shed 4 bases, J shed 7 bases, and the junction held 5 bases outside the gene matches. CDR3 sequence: CASSSGTGGEKLFF. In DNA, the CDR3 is TGTGCCAGCAGTTCCGGGACAGGAGGTGAAAAACTGTTTTTT.

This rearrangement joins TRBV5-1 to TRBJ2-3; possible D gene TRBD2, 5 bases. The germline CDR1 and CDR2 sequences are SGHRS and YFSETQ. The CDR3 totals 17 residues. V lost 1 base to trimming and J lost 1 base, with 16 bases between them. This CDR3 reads CASSLFSAGQGTDTQYF. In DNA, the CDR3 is TGCGCCAGCAGCTTGTTCTCGGCGGGCCAGGGCACAGATACGCAGTATTTT.

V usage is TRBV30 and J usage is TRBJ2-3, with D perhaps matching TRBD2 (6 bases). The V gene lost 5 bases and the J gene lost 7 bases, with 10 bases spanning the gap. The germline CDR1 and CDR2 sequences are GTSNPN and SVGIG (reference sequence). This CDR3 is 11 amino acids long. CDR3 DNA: TGTGCCTGGGACGGGGGACATACGCAGTATTTT. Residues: CAWDGGHTQYF.